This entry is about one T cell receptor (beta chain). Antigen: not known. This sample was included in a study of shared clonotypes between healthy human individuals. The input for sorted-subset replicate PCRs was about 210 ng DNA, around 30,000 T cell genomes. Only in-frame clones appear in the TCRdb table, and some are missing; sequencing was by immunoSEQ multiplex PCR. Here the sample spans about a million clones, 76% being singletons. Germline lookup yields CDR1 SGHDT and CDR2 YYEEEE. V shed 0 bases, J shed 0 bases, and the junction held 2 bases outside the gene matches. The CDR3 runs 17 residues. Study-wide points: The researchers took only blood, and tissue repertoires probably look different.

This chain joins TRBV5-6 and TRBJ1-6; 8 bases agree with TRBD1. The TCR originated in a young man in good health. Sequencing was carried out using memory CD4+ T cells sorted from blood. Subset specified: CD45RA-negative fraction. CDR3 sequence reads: CASSLVTGGSYNSPLHF. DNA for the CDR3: TGTGCCAGCAGCTTGGTTACAGGGGGCTCCTATAATTCACCCCTCCACTTT.